This T cell receptor beta chain was identified during a study of OX40 agonist ivuxolimab in advanced cancers. Blood sampling took place at baseline, cycle 4 day 1, and cycle 7 day 1. The assay was immunoSEQ multiplex PCR, and TCRdb's table has in-frame clones only and misses some. The sample lists under 100,000 clones, less than 85% seen once, with less than 6% in the top ten. The CDR3 contains 17 residues. V shed 3 bases and J shed 0 bases, with 17 bases lying between them. From germline, CDR1 is LGHNT and CDR2 FRNRAP. This TCR was sampled from an adult with an advanced solid tumor such as melanoma, head and neck, liver or kidney cancer. The chain joins TRBV12-5 to TRBJ1-2; D remains ambiguous. Sequencing was performed on CD4+ or CD8+ T cells sorted from blood, taken in a trial of the OX40 agonist ivuxolimab. Written as DNA, the CDR3 is TGTGCTAGTGGTTTTAGTTCGGGGTCCTACTCTAACTATGGCTACACCTTC. Amino acids: CASGFSSGSYSNYGYTF.